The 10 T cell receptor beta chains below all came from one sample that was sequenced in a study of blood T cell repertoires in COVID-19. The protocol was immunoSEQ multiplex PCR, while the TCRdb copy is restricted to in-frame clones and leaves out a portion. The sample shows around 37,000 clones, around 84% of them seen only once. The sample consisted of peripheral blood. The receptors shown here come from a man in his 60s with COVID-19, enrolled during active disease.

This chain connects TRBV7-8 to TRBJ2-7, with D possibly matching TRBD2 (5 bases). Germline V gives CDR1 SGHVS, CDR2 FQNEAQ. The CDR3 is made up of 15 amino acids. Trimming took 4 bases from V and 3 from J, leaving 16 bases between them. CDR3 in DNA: TGTGCCAGCAGCTGGGCCAGGACTCCCATCTACGAGCAGTACTTC. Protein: CASSWARTPIYEQYF.

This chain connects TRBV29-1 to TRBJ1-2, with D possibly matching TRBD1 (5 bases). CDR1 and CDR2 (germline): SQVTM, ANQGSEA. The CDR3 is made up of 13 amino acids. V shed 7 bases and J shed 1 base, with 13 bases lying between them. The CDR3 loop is CSAPTVHNYGYTF. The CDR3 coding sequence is TGCAGCGCACCGACAGTGCATAACTATGGCTACACCTTC.

CDR3 sequence reads: CAWSVQDRRKANYGYTF. DNA of the CDR3: TGTGCCTGGAGTGTACAGGACAGACGAAAAGCTAACTATGGCTACACCTTC. V usage is TRBV30 and J usage is TRBJ1-2, with a weak D call TRBD1 (6 bases). The CDR3 totals 17 residues. Germline loops: CDR1 GTSNPN, CDR2 SVGIG (reference sequence). With 0 bases removed from V and 0 bases from J, the gap between germline ends came to 17 bases. The entire variable domain, with the rest obtained from reference TRBV30 and TRBJ1-2, is as follows: SQTIHQWPATLVQPVGSPLSLECTVEGTSNPNLYWYRQAAGRGLQLLFYSVGIGQISSEVPQNLSASRPQDRQFILSSKKLLLSDSGFYLCAWSVQDRRKANYGYTFGSGTRLTVV.

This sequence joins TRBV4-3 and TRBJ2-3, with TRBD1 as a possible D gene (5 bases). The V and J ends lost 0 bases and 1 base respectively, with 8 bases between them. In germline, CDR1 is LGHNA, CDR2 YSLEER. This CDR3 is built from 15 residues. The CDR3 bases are TGCGCCAGCAGCCAAGATGGACACCGCACAGATACGCAGTATTTT. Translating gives CASSQDGHRTDTQYF.

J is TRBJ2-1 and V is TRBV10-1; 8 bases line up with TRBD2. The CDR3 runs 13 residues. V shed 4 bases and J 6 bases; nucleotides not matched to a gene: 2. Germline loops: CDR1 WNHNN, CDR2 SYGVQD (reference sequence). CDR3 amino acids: CASSASGSNEQFF. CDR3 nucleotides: TGCGCCAGCAGTGCAAGCGGGAGCAATGAGCAGTTCTTC.

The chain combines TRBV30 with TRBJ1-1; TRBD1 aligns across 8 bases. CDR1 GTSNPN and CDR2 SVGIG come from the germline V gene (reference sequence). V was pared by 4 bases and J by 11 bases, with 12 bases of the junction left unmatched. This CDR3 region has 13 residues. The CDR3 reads CAWTQSRTGKAFF. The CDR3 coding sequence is TGTGCCTGGACTCAGAGTCGGACAGGGAAGGCTTTCTTT.

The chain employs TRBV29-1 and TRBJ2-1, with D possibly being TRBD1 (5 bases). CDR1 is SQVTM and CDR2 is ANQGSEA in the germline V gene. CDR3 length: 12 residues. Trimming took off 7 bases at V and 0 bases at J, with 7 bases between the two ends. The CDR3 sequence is CSGQSSYNEQFF. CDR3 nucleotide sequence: TGCAGCGGACAGAGCTCCTACAATGAGCAGTTCTTC.

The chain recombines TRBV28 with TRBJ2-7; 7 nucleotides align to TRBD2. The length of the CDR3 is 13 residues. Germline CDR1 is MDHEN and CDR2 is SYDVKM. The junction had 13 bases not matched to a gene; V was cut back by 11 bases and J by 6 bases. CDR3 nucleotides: TGTGCCGCGAGTGAGCGGGACCTTAGCGAGCAGTACTTC. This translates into CAASERDLSEQYF. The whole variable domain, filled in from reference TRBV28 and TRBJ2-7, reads DVKVTQSSRYLVKRTGEKVFLECVQDMDHENMFWYRQDPGLGLRLIYFSYDVKMKEKGDIPEGYSVSREKKERFSLILESASTNQTSMYLCAASERDLSEQYFGPGTRLTVT.

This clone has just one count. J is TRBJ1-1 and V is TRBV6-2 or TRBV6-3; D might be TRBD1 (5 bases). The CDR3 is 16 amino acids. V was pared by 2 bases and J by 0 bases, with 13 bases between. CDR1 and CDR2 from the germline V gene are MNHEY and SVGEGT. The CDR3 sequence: CASSYPNGGLNTEAFF. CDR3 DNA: TGTGCCAGCAGTTACCCCAACGGGGGGTTGAACACTGAAGCTTTCTTT.

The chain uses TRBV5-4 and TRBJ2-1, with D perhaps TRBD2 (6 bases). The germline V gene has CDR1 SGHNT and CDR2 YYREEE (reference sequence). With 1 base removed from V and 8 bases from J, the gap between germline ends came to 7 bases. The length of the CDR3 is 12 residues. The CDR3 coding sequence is TGTGCCAGCAGCTTGTGGGGGGATGAGCAGTTCTTC. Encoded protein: CASSLWGDEQFF.